One T cell receptor (beta chain) is described in this entry. The CDR3 is 14 residues long. Germline CDR1 reads LNHNV; CDR2 reads YYDKDF (reference sequence). V lost 0 bases, J lost 8 bases, and 8 bases lay in between. This sample was taken from a study of blood T cell repertoires in COVID-19. Sequenced by immunoSEQ multiplex PCR; TCRdb stores in-frame clones only, minus some. The table shows some 670,000 clones, with about nine tenths occurring only once. The sample consisted of peripheral blood. This chain links TRBV15 with TRBJ1-6; D is unclear. This clonotype was sampled from a woman aged 18-29 years with acute or convalescent COVID-19. CDR3 DNA sequence: TGTGCCACCAGCAGAGAACCCCAGTATTCACCCCTCCACTTT. Translated: CATSREPQYSPLHF.